A single sample is the source of the 4 T cell receptor beta chains below, sequenced in a study of cytomegalovirus exposure and HLA in healthy donors. Data came from immunoSEQ multiplex PCR; TCRdb stores just in-frame clones and leaves some out. The table has approximately 270,000 clones, 80% to 90% seen once. The sample comprised PBMCs. These receptors were taken from a woman aged 18-29 years in good health and CMV-seronegative.

The sample holds a few counts of this clone. V is TRBV19 and J is TRBJ1-1, with D unclear. Germline lookup yields CDR1 LNHDA and CDR2 SQIVND (reference sequence). The V end was cut by 6 bases, the J end by 0 bases, with 8 bases between. This CDR3 is 13 amino acids long. This CDR3 reads CASRSGLNTEAFF. The DNA of the CDR3 is TGTGCCAGTAGATCGGGGTTGAACACTGAAGCTTTCTTT.

The rearrangement links TRBV7-2 to TRBJ2-2; TRBD1 matches at 8 bases. The CDR3 contains 13 residues. Germline assignment: CDR1 SGHTA and CDR2 FQGNSA. V lost 5 bases to trimming and J lost 8 bases; unmatched junction nucleotides: 4. CDR3 coding DNA: TGTGCCAGCAGCCCGAGACAGGGGGGGGAGCTGTTTTTT. It specifies CASSPRQGGELFF.

The J gene is TRBJ2-7, the V gene TRBV5-1, with 14 bases lining up with TRBD2. Unmatched junction bases numbered 13, after V lost 6 bases and J lost 2 bases. CDR3 length: 18 amino acids. From germline, CDR1 is SGHRS and CDR2 YFSETQ. As DNA, the CDR3 is TGCGCCAGCACCCGGAGCGGGACTAGCGGGAGATTCGCCTACGAGCAGTACTTC. Residues: CASTRSGTSGRFAYEQYF.

The chain is built from TRBV18 and TRBJ2-5; 14 bases are a match to TRBD2. The germline V gene encodes CDR1 KGHSH and CDR2 LQKENI. Trimming took 4 bases from V and 2 from J; bases not matched to a gene: 6. The CDR3 covers 17 residues. CDR3 sequence (DNA): TGTGCCAGCTCACGCCAGGGACTAGCGGGGGATCAAGAGACCCAGTACTTC. This translates into CASSRQGLAGDQETQYF.